Listed below are T cell receptor beta chains from one sample, sequenced in a study of shared clonotypes between healthy human individuals. Only in-frame clones appear in the TCRdb table, and some are missing; sequencing was by immunoSEQ multiplex PCR. The table includes 600,000 to 750,000 clones, 72% detected once. Material: memory CD4+ T cells sorted from blood. These TCRs come from a young woman in good health. CDR3s include the opening cysteine and the closing phenylalanine or tryptophan. A D gene is named only where the DNA matches it firmly. Some rows mark clone size as missing; the rest say once, few, many or name a class of expanded clone.

>TRBV19|few|TRBJ2-2|TRBD2
TGTGCCAGTAATAGCGCGGGAGGTGGTCACGGGGAGCTGTTTTTT
CASNSAGGGHGELFF
>TRBV21-1|.|TRBJ1-5|.
TGTGCCAGCCCTGAGACGGGGGTTAAAGGACAGCCCCAGCATTTT
CASPETGVKGQPQHF
>TRBV27|.|TRBJ2-7|.
.
CASSSSGSKFATEQYF
>TRBV7-9|.|TRBJ2-3|TRBD2
TGTGCCAGCAGTCGCCCGGGACTAGCGGCTAGCACAGATACGCAGTATTTT
CASSRPGLAASTDTQYF
>TRBV10-3|.|TRBJ2-1|TRBD2
TGTGCCATCACCAGCGGGAGCTCCTACAATGAGCAGTTCTTC
CAITSGSSYNEQFF
>TRBV5-4|.|TRBJ1-2|.
TGTGCCAGCAGCTTGGATCGACAGACCTATGGCTACACCTTC
CASSLDRQTYGYTF
>TRBV2|.|TRBJ1-2|.
TGTGCCAGCAGTGAAACAGGAATCTATGGCTACACCTTC
CASSETGIYGYTF
>TRBV2|.|TRBJ2-2|TRBD2
TGTGCCAGCACCCGTCTGAGGGCGGGAGGGGACACCGGGGAGCTGTTTTTT
CASTRLRAGGDTGELFF
>TRBV6-1|.|TRBJ1-2|.
TGTGCCAGCAGTGTAGGCTACGCAAACTATGGCTACACCTTC
CASSVGYANYGYTF
>TRBV28|.|TRBJ2-7|TRBD2
TGTGCCAGCAGTTTTTATGGCGGGGGCTCCTACGAGCAGTACTTC
CASSFYGGGSYEQYF
>TRBV10-1|.|TRBJ2-3|.
TGCGCCAGCAGTGATGGGCAGGCACGGACAGATACGCAGTATTTT
CASSDGQARTDTQYF
>TRBV18|.|TRBJ2-2|TRBD1
TGTGCCAGCTCACCGGGGACAGGTCAAACCGGGGAGCTGTTTTTT
CASSPGTGQTGELFF
>TRBV5-5|.|TRBJ2-2|.
TGTGCCAGCAGCGAGACAGCTCAGAACACCGGGGAGCTGTTTTTT
CASSETAQNTGELFF
>TRBV27|few|TRBJ2-7|TRBD1
TGTGCCAGCACCCCGTTTTGGGACAGGCGACCGTCCTACGAGCAGTACTTC
CASTPFWDRRPSYEQYF
>TRBV5-1|.|TRBJ2-3|TRBD1
TGCGCCAGCAGCTTAGGACAGGGGGCAAGTACAGATACGCAGTATTTT
CASSLGQGASTDTQYF
>TRBV19|.|TRBJ1-5|.
TGTGCCAGTAGTATCCCACCGGGGTTACGGCCCCAGCATTTT
CASSIPPGLRPQHF
>TRBV10-3|few|TRBJ1-3|.
TGTGCCATCACAGGGGACTCTGGAAACACCATATATTTT
CAITGDSGNTIYF
>TRBV28|.|TRBJ1-2|.
TGTGCCAGCAGTCCCCCAACTATTAACTATGGCTACACCTTC
CASSPPTINYGYTF
>TRBV28|.|TRBJ2-7|.
TGTGCCAGCAGTTTATTCGCCGGACCCTACGAGCAGTACTTC
CASSLFAGPYEQYF
>TRBV2|.|TRBJ1-4|.
TGTGCCAGCAGCCAGGGGTCACATTGGGATGAAAAACTGTTTTTT
CASSQGSHWDEKLFF
>TRBV18|once|TRBJ2-5|TRBD2
TGTGCCAGCTTGGGACTAGCCTCAGAGACCCAGTACTTC
CASLGLASETQYF
>TRBV7-6|once|TRBJ2-7|.
TGTGCCAGCAGCTTAGGCCCAGGCGGGGACGGAACCTACGAGCAGTACTTC
CASSLGPGGDGTYEQYF
>TRBV6-6|.|TRBJ2-1|TRBD1
TGTGCCAGCGACGACCGGGACAGGCAGTTCTTC
CASDDRDRQFF
>TRBV27|few|TRBJ2-7|.
TGTGCCAGCAGTTTACACGGAGTACGGAACGAGCAGTACTTC
CASSLHGVRNEQYF
>TRBV19|few|TRBJ2-2|.
TGTGCCACTAAGGGGGGACAGAACACCGGGGAGCTGTTTTTT
CATKGGQNTGELFF
>TRBV18|.|TRBJ2-3|TRBD1
TGTGCCAGCTCACCAACAGGGGGCGGTGGCTCAGATACGCAGTATTTT
CASSPTGGGGSDTQYF
>TRBV28|once|TRBJ1-1|.
TGTGCCAGCAGCCTTCTCGGAACGGACCGGCGGGCTTTCTTT
CASSLLGTDRRAFF
>TRBV6-4|few|TRBJ1-2|.
TGTGCCAGCAGTGAGGGGGGTTCCGAGGGAAATGATGGCTACACCTTC
CASSEGGSEGNDGYTF